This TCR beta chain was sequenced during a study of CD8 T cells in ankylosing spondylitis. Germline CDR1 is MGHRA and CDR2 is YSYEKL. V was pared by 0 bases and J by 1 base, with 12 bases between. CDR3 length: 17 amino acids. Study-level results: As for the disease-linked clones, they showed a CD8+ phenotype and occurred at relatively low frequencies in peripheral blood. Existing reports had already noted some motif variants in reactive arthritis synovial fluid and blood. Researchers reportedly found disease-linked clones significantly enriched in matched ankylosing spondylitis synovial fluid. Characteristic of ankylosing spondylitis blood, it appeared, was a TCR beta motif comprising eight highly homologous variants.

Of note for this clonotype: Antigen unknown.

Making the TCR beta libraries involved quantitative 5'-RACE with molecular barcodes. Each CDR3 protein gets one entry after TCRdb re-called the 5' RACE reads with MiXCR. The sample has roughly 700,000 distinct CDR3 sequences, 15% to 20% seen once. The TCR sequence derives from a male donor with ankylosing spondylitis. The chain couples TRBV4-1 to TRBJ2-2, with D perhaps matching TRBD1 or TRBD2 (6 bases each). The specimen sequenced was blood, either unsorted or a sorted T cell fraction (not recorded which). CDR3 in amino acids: CASSQDDGGENTGELFF. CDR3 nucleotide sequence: TGCGCCAGCAGCCAAGATGACGGGGGCGAGAACACCGGGGAGCTGTTTTTT.